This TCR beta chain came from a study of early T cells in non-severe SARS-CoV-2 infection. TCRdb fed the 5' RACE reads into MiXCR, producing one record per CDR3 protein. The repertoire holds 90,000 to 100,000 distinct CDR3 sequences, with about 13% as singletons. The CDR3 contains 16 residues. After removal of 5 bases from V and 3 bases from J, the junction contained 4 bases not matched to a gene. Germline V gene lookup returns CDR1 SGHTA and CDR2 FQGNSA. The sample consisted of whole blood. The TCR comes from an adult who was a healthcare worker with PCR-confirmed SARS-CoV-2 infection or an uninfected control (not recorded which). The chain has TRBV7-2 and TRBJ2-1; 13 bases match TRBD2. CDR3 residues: CASSAGTSGNYNEQFF. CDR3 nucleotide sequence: TGTGCCAGCAGCGCCGGGACTAGCGGGAACTACAATGAGCAGTTCTTC.